Each of the 30 T cell receptor beta chains below was sequenced from the same sample in a study of blood T cell repertoires in COVID-19. Clones were sequenced by immunoSEQ multiplex PCR, and TCRdb holds only the in-frame ones, with some missing. Altogether 200,000 to 300,000 clones are present, around four fifths being singletons, with the ten largest covering 1.5% to 2%. The sequenced material came from peripheral blood. The receptor set was obtained from an elderly woman with acute or convalescent COVID-19.

This clone came up once. The chain joins TRBV24-1 to TRBJ2-7, with 7 bases lining up with TRBD1. The ends lost 3 bases at V and 5 bases at J; junction bases unmatched: 3. The CDR3 consists of 13 residues. From germline, CDR1 is KGHDR and CDR2 SFDVKD. DNA for the CDR3: TGTGCCACCAGTGATACAGGGGTCCACGAGCAGTACTTC. This sequence encodes CATSDTGVHEQYF.

This clone appeared once. CDR3 DNA sequence: TGCGCCAGCGGGGGGACTAGCGTTAGCACAGATACGCAGTATTTT. It yields the protein CASGGTSVSTDTQYF. The chain uses TRBV10-2 and TRBJ2-3, with 10 bases that match TRBD2. Germline V CDR1 and CDR2: WSHSY, SAAADI. After removal of 8 bases from V and 0 bases from J, the junction contained 5 bases not matched to a gene. This CDR3 comprises 15 residues.

The chain combines TRBV5-5 with TRBJ2-7; D is uncertain. CDR3 length: 15 residues. From germline, CDR1 is SGHKS and CDR2 YYEKEE (reference sequence). Trimming took off 4 bases at V and 2 bases at J, with 16 bases between the two ends. The CDR3 is CASSPSGTDTYEQYF. CDR3 nucleotides: TGTGCCAGCAGCCCGTCCGGTACTGATACCTACGAGCAGTACTTC. Looking up the rest from reference TRBV5-5 and TRBJ2-7 gives the full variable domain: DAGVTQSPTHLIKTRGQQVTLRCSPISGHKSVSWYQQVLGQGPQFIFQYYEKEERGRGNFPDRFSARQFPNYSSELNVNALLLGDSALYLCASSPSGTDTYEQYFGPGTRLTVT.

The V gene is TRBV5-1, the J gene TRBJ1-2, with unresolved D. The CDR3 consists of 14 residues. Germline V gene data show CDR1 as SGHRS and CDR2 as YFSETQ. V dropped 0 bases and J dropped 2 bases, with 8 bases sitting between them. The CDR3 here is CASSLDPQNYGYTF. The CDR3 nucleotides are TGCGCCAGCAGCTTGGATCCCCAGAACTATGGCTACACCTTC.

This clone is a singleton in its sample. The rearrangement links TRBV4-2 to TRBJ2-5; 11 positions match TRBD2. The germline gives CDR1 LGHNA, CDR2 YNFKEQ. The CDR3 length is 16 residues. V lost 3 bases to trimming and J lost 5 bases; unmatched junction nucleotides: 8. The CDR3 DNA reads TGTGCCAGCAGCCACGGACTAGCGGGCAACGGGGAGACCCAGTACTTC. This encodes CASSHGLAGNGETQYF.

CDR3 sequence reads: CASSLQVSGNTIYF. The CDR3 nucleotides read TGTGCCAGCAGCCTACAGGTCTCTGGAAACACCATATATTTT. This chain links TRBV3-1 (or the pseudogene TRBV3-2) with TRBJ1-3; tentative D call: TRBD1 (5 bases). Per germline, CDR1 LGHDT and CDR2 YNNKEL (reference sequence). This CDR3 is 14 amino acids long. V lost 4 bases to trimming and J lost 0 bases, with 7 bases between them.

The chain is built from TRBV11-2 and TRBJ2-1; TRBD1 matches 11 bases. The length of the CDR3 is 15 residues. Germline V gene data show CDR1 as SGHAT and CDR2 as FQNNGV. V trimming: 3 bases; J trimming: 6 bases; junction bases outside the gene matches: 4. CDR3 region: CASSLGTGGANEQFF. The CDR3 region has the DNA TGTGCCAGCAGCTTGGGGACAGGGGGTGCCAATGAGCAGTTCTTC.

The sample holds a few counts of this clone. The chain employs TRBV15 and TRBJ1-5, with 7 bases matching TRBD1. With 9 bases clipped from V and 3 bases from J, the junction kept 2 bases outside the gene matches. Germline lookup yields CDR1 LNHNV and CDR2 YYDKDF (reference sequence). The CDR3 length is 12 residues. The CDR3 DNA is TGTGCCACGGGACAGCCCAATCAGCCCCAGCATTTT. This encodes CATGQPNQPQHF.

This rearrangement joins TRBV29-1 to TRBJ2-7; D is unresolved. Germline loops: CDR1 SQVTM, CDR2 ANQGSEA. The CDR3 extends over 12 amino acids. V lost 6 bases and J lost 0, with 9 bases in between. As DNA, the CDR3 is TGCAGCGTAAGAGACATCTCCTACGAGCAGTACTTC. Amino acids: CSVRDISYEQYF.

The DNA for the CDR3 is TGTGCCAGCAGCCAGTACAGCGGTCGGGATGAAAAACTGTTTTTT. Its translation is CASSQYSGRDEKLFF. The genes are TRBV4-2 and TRBJ1-4, with D uncertain. Deletions cut 3 bases from V and 6 bases from J, with 14 bases between. The CDR3 totals 15 residues. Germline V gene sequence: CDR1 LGHNA, CDR2 YNFKEQ.

This chain links TRBV6-5 with TRBJ2-4; D gene uncertain. Trimming took off 6 bases at V and 6 bases at J, with 9 bases between the two ends. CDR1 MNHEY and CDR2 SVGAGI come from the germline V gene. This CDR3 spans 12 amino acids. The CDR3 here is CASSRALNIQYF. The CDR3 DNA reads as TGTGCCAGCAGCCGTGCACTAAACATTCAGTACTTC.

This sequence joins TRBV6-5 and TRBJ2-7; the match to TRBD2 covers 8 bases. The CDR3 consists of 14 residues. J was trimmed by 1 base and V by 6 bases; bases with no gene match: 5. The germline V gene has CDR1 MNHEY and CDR2 SVGAGI. This chain's CDR3 is CASSRLAQSYEQYF. In DNA, the CDR3 is TGTGCCAGCAGCCGACTAGCGCAATCCTACGAGCAGTACTTC.

This sequence joins TRBV5-1 and TRBJ2-3; D is uncertain. The CDR3 has 14 amino acids. CDR1 is SGHRS, CDR2 YFSETQ, per germline. Trimming left V 2 bases short and J 2 bases short, with 9 bases between. DNA of the CDR3: TGCGCCAGCAGCTTCATCCAGAACACAGATACGCAGTATTTT. It specifies CASSFIQNTDTQYF. Combining the CDR3 with reference TRBV5-1 and TRBJ2-3 gives the whole variable domain KAGVTQTPRYLIKTRGQQVTLSCSPISGHRSVSWYQQTPGQGLQFLFEYFSETQRNKGNFPGRFSGRQFSNSRSEMNVSTLELGDSALYLCASSFIQNTDTQYFGPGTRLTVL.

A word on this clone: One end of the junction is discordant with germline, which a read error may explain. V is TRBV7-7 and J is TRBJ2-5; TRBD1 is a possible D gene (6 bases). The germline gives CDR1 SSHAT, CDR2 FNYEAQ (reference sequence). This CDR3 spans 14 amino acids. CDR3 in DNA: TGTGCTAGCAGCCCAGGACAGTCCCAAGAGACCCAGTACTTC. Residues: CASSPGQSQETQYF.

This clone was seen once. V gene TRBV10-3 combines with J gene TRBJ2-3; tentative D call: TRBD1 (5 bases). Germline V lookup: CDR1 ENHRY, CDR2 SYGVKD. Trimming took 0 bases from V and 1 from J, leaving 14 bases between them. This CDR3 is 17 amino acids long. The CDR3 reads CAISESPTDTGTDTQYF. Written as DNA, the CDR3 is TGTGCCATCAGTGAGTCTCCTACGGACACGGGCACAGATACGCAGTATTTT.

The chain recombines TRBV27 with TRBJ2-1, with 7 bases that match TRBD1. V trimming: 6 bases; J trimming: 8 bases; junction bases outside the gene matches: 10. The V gene's germline CDR1 is MNHEY and CDR2 SMNVEV (reference sequence). The CDR3 is 14 amino acids. The CDR3 reads CASRREGARYEQFF. The CDR3 bases are TGTGCCAGCAGGCGAGAGGGGGCGAGGTATGAGCAGTTCTTC.

This chain joins TRBV9 and TRBJ2-3, with TRBD2 matching 13 bases. The CDR3 extends over 16 amino acids. J gave up 4 bases and V 4 bases, and 6 bases lay outside the gene matches. In germline, CDR1 is SGDLS, CDR2 YYNGEE. CDR3 amino acids: CASSPRTSGSADTQYF. Here the CDR3 DNA reads TGTGCCAGCAGCCCACGGACTAGCGGGAGCGCAGATACGCAGTATTTT.

This chain links TRBV18 with TRBJ2-1, with TRBD2 as a possible D gene (6 bases). Deletions cut 3 bases from V and 0 bases from J, with 9 bases between. CDR1 is KGHSH, CDR2 LQKENI, per germline. The CDR3 loop spans 15 amino acids. The CDR3 is CASSPGGVSYNEQFF. CDR3 bases: TGTGCCAGCTCACCCGGAGGGGTCTCCTACAATGAGCAGTTCTTC.

The chain joins TRBV6-2 or TRBV6-3 to TRBJ2-3; TRBD2 matches at 10 bases. V was clipped by 2 bases and J by 10 bases; unmatched bases: 6. The germline V gene encodes CDR1 MNHEY and CDR2 SVGEGT. This CDR3 is built from 14 residues. CDR3 DNA sequence: TGTGCCAGCAGTTACGCCCTAGCGGGAGTCGCGCAGTATTTT. Translated: CASSYALAGVAQYF.

The chain links TRBV12-1 to TRBJ2-7; the D segment call TRBD2 is taken from the table without a DNA check. TRBV12-1 is shown as a pseudogene. This CDR3 has 14 residues. This CDR3 reads CASSTRLVRHEQYF. CDR3 coding DNA: TGTGCCAGCAGCACCCGACTAGTGAGGCACGAGCAGTACTTC.

On this clone itself: Other DNA sequences in this sample translate to the same CDR3. The chain is built from TRBV7-2 and TRBJ2-7, with 7 bases lining up with TRBD2. The germline V gene has CDR1 SGHTA and CDR2 FQGNSA. Losses at the gene ends were 1 base for V and 0 bases for J; bases not matched to a gene: 3. This CDR3 is 15 amino acids long. CDR3 DNA: TGTGCCAGCAGCTTAGGTCTAGCGGTCTCCTACGAGCAGTACTTC. This codes for CASSLGLAVSYEQYF.

The rearrangement uses TRBV19 and TRBJ2-3; 7 nucleotides agree with TRBD1. Per germline, CDR1 LNHDA and CDR2 SQIVND (reference sequence). The CDR3 runs to 16 residues. V dropped 5 bases and J dropped 0; count of bases not matched to a gene: 8. CDR3 sequence: CASSPRTGLSTDTQYF. In nucleotides, the CDR3 is TGTGCCAGTAGTCCCCGGACAGGCCTTAGCACAGATACGCAGTATTTT.

V gene TRBV28 combines with J gene TRBJ2-3; TRBD2 aligns across 7 bases. The CDR3 length is 16 residues. Germline assignment: CDR1 MDHEN and CDR2 SYDVKM. Losses at the gene ends were 5 bases for V and 3 bases for J; bases not matched to a gene: 11. CDR3 DNA: TGTGCCAGCAGTACCTTGGGCGGGAGTTTTACAGATACGCAGTATTTT. Protein: CASSTLGGSFTDTQYF.

V and J are TRBV27 and TRBJ2-7, with 9 bases lining up with TRBD2. The germline gives CDR1 MNHEY, CDR2 SMNVEV (reference sequence). The CDR3 loop spans 16 amino acids. Unmatched junction bases numbered 11, after V lost 1 base and J lost 7 bases. As DNA, the CDR3 is TGTGCCAGCAGTTTATTGATGACTAGCGGTGACCAGGAGCAGTACTTC. Translated, it gives CASSLLMTSGDQEQYF.

This chain links TRBV30 with TRBJ2-1, with 8 bases lining up with TRBD2. Germline V gives CDR1 GTSNPN, CDR2 SVGIG (reference sequence). The CDR3 is made up of 13 amino acids. The trim removed 4 bases at V and 7 bases at J, leaving 6 bases unmatched. DNA for the CDR3: TGTGCCTGGATTAGCAGCGGGGGAAATGAGCAGTTCTTC. Amino acid sequence: CAWISSGGNEQFF.

This chain joins TRBV27 and TRBJ1-1; TRBD1 aligns across 7 bases. CDR1 and CDR2 from the germline V gene are MNHEY and SMNVEV (reference sequence). This CDR3 comprises 13 residues. The trim removed 6 bases at V and 5 bases at J, leaving 6 bases unmatched. The CDR3 bases are TGTGCCAGCAGAACAGGGGTGGTTACTGAAGCTTTCTTT. It codes for CASRTGVVTEAFF.

V and J are TRBV10-3 and TRBJ1-2, with a weak D call TRBD1 (5 bases). Trimming removed 0 bases at V and 8 bases at J, with 10 bases between. The CDR3 spans 13 residues. Germline CDR1 reads ENHRY; CDR2 reads SYGVKD. CDR3 sequence reads: CAISESVGVGYTF. CDR3 nucleotides: TGTGCCATCAGTGAGTCGGTAGGGGTCGGCTACACCTTC.

This clone was picked up a small number of times. This sequence joins TRBV5-5 and TRBJ1-1, with TRBD1 matching 8 bases. The length of the CDR3 is 16 residues. Germline CDR1 reads SGHKS; CDR2 reads YYEKEE (reference sequence). V lost 0 bases and J lost 4; bases outside the gene matches: 8. The CDR3 sequence: CASSLGGQGIGTEAFF. DNA for the CDR3: TGTGCCAGCAGCTTGGGCGGACAGGGAATCGGCACTGAAGCTTTCTTT.

The V call is TRBV7-2, the J call TRBJ1-1; 7 bases map to TRBD1. Looked up from germline, CDR1 is SGHTA and CDR2 is FQGNSA. CDR3 size: 14 residues. Trimming cost V 2 bases and J 2 bases; bases outside gene matches: 2. The CDR3 DNA reads as TGTGCCAGCAGCTTAACAGGGGCAAACACTGAAGCTTTCTTT. Protein sequence: CASSLTGANTEAFF.

The genes are TRBV9 and TRBJ2-1, with 7 bases lining up with TRBD2. CDR1 SGDLS and CDR2 YYNGEE come from the germline V gene. Losses at the gene ends were 7 bases for V and 2 bases for J; bases not matched to a gene: 9. This CDR3 comprises 15 residues. CDR3 sequence (DNA): TGTGCCAGCTCCCCTAGCGGAACTGCCTACAATGAGCAGTTCTTC. Its protein product is CASSPSGTAYNEQFF.